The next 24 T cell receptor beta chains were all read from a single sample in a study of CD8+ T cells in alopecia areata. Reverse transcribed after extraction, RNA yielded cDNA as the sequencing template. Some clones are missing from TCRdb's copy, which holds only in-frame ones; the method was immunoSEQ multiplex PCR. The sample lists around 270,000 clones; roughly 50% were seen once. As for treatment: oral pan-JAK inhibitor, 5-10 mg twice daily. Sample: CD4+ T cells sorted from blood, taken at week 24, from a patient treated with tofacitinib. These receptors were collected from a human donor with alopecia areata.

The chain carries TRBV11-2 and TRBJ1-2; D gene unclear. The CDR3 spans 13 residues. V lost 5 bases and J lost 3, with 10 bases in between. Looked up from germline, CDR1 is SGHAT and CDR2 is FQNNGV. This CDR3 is CASSRRTDYGYTF. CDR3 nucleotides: TGTGCCAGCAGCCGACGGACGGACTATGGCTACACCTTC.

The CDR3 loop is CASPGEGYTF. CDR3 coding DNA: TGTGCCAGCCCAGGGGAAGGCTACACCTTC. The chain is built from TRBV6-5 and TRBJ1-2, with a weak D call TRBD1 (6 bases). The germline gives CDR1 MNHEY, CDR2 SVGAGI. The CDR3 runs 10 residues. The V end lost 8 bases, the J end lost 8 bases, and 9 bases lay between the germline ends.

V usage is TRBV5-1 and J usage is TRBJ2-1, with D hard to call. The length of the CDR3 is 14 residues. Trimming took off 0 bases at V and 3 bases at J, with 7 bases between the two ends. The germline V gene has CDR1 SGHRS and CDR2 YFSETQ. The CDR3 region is CASSLGLDYNEQFF. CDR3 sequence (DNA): TGCGCCAGCAGCTTGGGGCTAGACTACAATGAGCAGTTCTTC.

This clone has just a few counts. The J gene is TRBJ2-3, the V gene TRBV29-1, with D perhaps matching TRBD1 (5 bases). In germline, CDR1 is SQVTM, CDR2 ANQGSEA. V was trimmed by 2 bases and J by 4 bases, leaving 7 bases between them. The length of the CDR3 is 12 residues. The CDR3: CSVEQGSDTQYF. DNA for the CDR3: TGCAGCGTTGAACAGGGCTCAGATACGCAGTATTTT.

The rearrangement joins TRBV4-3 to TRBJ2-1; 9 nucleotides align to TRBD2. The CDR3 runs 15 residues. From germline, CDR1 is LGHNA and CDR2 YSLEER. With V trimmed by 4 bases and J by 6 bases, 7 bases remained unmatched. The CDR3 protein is CASSLTGGGANEQFF. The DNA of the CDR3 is TGCGCCAGCAGCCTTACCGGCGGGGGGGCCAATGAGCAGTTCTTC.

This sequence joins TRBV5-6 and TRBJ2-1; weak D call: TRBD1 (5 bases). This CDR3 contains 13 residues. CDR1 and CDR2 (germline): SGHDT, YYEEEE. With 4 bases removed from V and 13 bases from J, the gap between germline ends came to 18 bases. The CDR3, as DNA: TGTGCCAGCAGCCTAAGGGGCGCGCCCACCCAGTTCTTC. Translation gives CASSLRGAPTQFF.

Here the CDR3 reads CSATGVETQYF. The DNA for the CDR3 is TGCAGTGCAACAGGGGTGGAGACCCAGTACTTC. The chain joins TRBV20-1 to TRBJ2-5; 7 nucleotides line up with TRBD1. The CDR3 spans 11 residues. V lost 6 bases, J lost 5 bases, and 3 bases stayed unmatched. In germline, CDR1 is DFQATT, CDR2 SNEGSKA (reference sequence).

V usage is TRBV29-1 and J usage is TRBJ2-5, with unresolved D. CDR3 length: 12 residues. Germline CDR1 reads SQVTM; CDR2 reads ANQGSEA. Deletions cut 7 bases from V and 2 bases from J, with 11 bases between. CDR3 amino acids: CSAGRAQETQYF. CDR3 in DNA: TGCAGCGCCGGAAGGGCTCAAGAGACCCAGTACTTC.

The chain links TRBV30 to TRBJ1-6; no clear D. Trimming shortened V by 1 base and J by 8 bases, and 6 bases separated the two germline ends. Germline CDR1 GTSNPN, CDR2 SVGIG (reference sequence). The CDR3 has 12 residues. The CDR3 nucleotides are TGTGCCTGGAGTGACGGATATTCACCCCTCCACTTT. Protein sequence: CAWSDGYSPLHF.

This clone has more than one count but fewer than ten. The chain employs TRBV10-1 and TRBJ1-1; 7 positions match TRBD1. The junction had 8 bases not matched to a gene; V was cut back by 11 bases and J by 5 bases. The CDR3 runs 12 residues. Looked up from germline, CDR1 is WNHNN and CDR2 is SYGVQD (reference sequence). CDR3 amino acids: CARGRGWTEAFF. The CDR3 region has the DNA TGCGCCCGCGGCAGGGGGTGGACTGAAGCTTTCTTT.

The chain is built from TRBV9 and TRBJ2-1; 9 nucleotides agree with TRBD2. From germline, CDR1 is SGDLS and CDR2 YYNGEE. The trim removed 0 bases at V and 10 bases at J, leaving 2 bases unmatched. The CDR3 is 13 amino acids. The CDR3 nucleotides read TGTGCCAGCAGCGTAGAGCGGGGGGAAGAGCAGTTCTTC. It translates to CASSVERGEEQFF.

Here the CDR3 reads CASGLGSAGGGTTGGYTF. Written as DNA, the CDR3 is TGTGCTAGTGGTTTGGGATCGGCAGGGGGAGGAACAACGGGAGGCTACACCTTC. This sequence joins TRBV12-5 and TRBJ1-2; TRBD1 matches at 7 bases. The ends lost 1 base at V and 8 bases at J; junction bases unmatched: 19. Looked up from germline, CDR1 is LGHNT and CDR2 is FRNRAP. The CDR3 spans 18 residues.

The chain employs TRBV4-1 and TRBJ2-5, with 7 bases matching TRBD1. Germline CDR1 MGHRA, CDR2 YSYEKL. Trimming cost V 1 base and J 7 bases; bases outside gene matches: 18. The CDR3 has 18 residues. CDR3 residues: CASSQAEAAGGAQGTQYF. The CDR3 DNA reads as TGCGCCAGCAGCCAAGCCGAGGCCGCAGGGGGTGCCCAGGGGACCCAGTACTTC.

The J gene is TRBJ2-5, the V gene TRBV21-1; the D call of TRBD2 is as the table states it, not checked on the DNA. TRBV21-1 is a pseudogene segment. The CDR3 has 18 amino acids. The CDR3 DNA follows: TGTGCCAGCAGCTCACGGCGAGGGGCCAGCGGGGGCCGAGAGACCCAGTACTTC. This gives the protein CASSSRRGASGGRETQYF.

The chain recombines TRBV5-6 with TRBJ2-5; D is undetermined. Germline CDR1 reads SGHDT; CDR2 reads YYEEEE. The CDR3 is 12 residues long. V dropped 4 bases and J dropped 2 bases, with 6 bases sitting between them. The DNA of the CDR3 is TGTGCCAGCAGCCTCGATCAAGAGACCCAGTACTTC. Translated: CASSLDQETQYF.

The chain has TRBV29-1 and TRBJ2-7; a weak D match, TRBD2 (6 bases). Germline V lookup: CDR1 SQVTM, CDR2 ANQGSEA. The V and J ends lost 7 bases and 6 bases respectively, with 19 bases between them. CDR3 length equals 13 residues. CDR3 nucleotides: TGCAGCGGCGGACGGAGTTTGGGGGGCGAGCAGTACTTC. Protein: CSGGRSLGGEQYF.

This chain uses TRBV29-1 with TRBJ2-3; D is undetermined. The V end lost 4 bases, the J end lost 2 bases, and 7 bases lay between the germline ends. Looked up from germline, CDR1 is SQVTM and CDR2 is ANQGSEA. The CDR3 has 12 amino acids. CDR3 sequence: CSVGVDTDTQYF. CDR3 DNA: TGCAGCGTTGGTGTGGACACAGATACGCAGTATTTT.

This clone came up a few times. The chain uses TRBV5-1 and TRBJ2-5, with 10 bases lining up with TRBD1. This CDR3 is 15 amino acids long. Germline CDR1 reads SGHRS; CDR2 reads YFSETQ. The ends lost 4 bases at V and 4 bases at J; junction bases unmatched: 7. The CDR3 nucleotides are TGCGCCAGCAGCGCTCGGACAGGGGGAGGAGAGACCCAGTACTTC. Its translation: CASSARTGGGETQYF.

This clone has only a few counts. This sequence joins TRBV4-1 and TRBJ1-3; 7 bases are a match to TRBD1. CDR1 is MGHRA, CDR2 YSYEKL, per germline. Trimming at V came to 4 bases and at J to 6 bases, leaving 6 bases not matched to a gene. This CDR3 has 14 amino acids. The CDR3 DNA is TGCGCCAGCAGCCTCCTGACAGGGTCAAACACCATATATTTT. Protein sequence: CASSLLTGSNTIYF.

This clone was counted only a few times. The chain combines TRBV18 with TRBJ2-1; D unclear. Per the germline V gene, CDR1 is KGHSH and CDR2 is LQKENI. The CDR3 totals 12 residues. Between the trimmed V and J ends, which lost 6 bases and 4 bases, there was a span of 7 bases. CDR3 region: CASSVNYNEQFF. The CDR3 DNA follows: TGTGCCAGCTCTGTTAATTACAATGAGCAGTTCTTC.

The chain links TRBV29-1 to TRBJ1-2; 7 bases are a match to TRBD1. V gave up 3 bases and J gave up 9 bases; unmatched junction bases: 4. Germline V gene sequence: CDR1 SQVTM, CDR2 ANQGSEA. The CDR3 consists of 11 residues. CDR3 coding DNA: TGCAGCGTTGAGGCGGACAGGCGCTACACCTTC. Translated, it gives CSVEADRRYTF.

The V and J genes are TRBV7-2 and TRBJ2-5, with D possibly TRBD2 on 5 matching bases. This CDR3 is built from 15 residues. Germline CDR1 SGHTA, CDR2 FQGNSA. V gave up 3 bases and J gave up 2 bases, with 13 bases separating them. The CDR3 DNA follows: TGTGCCAGCAGCTTGCCACTAGGCTTACAAGAGACCCAGTACTTC. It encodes CASSLPLGLQETQYF. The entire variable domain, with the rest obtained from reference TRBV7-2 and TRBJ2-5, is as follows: GAGVSQSPSNKVTEKGKDVELRCDPISGHTALYWYRQSLGQGLEFLIYFQGNSAPDKSGLPSDRFSAERTGGSVSTLTIQRTQQEDSAVYLCASSLPLGLQETQYFGPGTRLLVL.

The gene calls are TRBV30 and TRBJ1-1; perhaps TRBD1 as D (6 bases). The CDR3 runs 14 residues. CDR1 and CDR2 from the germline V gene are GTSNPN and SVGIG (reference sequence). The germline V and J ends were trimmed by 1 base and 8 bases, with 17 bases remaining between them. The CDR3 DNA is TGTGCCTGGAGTGCCCTCTCGGTCAGGGGAGAAGCTTTCTTT. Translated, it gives CAWSALSVRGEAFF.

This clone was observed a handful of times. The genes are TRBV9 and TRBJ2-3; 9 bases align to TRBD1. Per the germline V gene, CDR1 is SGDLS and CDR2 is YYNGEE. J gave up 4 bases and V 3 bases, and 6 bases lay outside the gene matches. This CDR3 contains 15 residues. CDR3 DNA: TGTGCCAGCAGCGCCGACAGGGGGAACTCAGATACGCAGTATTTT. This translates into CASSADRGNSDTQYF. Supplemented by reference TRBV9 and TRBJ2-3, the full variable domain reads DSGVTQTPKHLITATGQRVTLRCSPRSGDLSVYWYQQSLDQGLQFLIQYYNGEERAKGNILERFSAQQFPDLHSELNLSSLELGDSALYFCASSADRGNSDTQYFGPGTRLTVL.